A selection of T cell receptor beta chains follows, all from one sample in a study of beta chain features in type 1 diabetes. The assay was immunoSEQ multiplex PCR, and TCRdb's table has in-frame clones only and misses some. The sample holds 350,000 to 400,000 clones, over 12% seen once. Sequenced material: naive CD4+ T cells from blood. The receptor source for this set is a woman under 30 in good health. CDR3s leave out the opening cysteine and the closing phenylalanine or tryptophan.

V gene: TRBV27; J gene: TRBJ2-2; CDR3 protein: ASSREGRNTGELF
V gene: TRBV30; J gene: TRBJ2-7; CDR3 protein: AFRGGLAGDEQY
V gene: TRBV28; J gene: TRBJ2-3; CDR3 protein: ASSSGLAGLTDTQY
V gene: TRBV27; J gene: TRBJ2-7; CDR3 protein: ASSFGRRGHEQY
V gene: TRBV30; J gene: TRBJ2-5; CDR3 protein: AWSAGLAVGETQY
V gene: TRBV10-3; J gene: TRBJ2-7; CDR3 protein: AISTAYEQY
V gene: TRBV7-8; J gene: TRBJ2-3; CDR3 protein: ASRPTDWTDTQY
V gene: TRBV28; J gene: TRBJ2-1; CDR3 protein: ASSTPLAESYNEQF
V gene: TRBV11-1; J gene: TRBJ1-4; CDR3 protein: ASSDRDRGKLF
V gene: TRBV2; J gene: TRBJ1-2; CDR3 protein: ASSDWQGGHGYT
V gene: TRBV14; J gene: TRBJ2-1; CDR3 protein: ASSLTRTVYNEQF
V gene: TRBV30; J gene: TRBJ1-3; CDR3 protein: AWSAQAISGNTIY
V gene: TRBV28; J gene: TRBJ1-2; CDR3 protein: ASSEAGQGTVGYT
V gene: TRBV6-5; J gene: TRBJ2-7; CDR3 protein: ASSYSVAGVREQY
V gene: TRBV19; J gene: TRBJ2-7; CDR3 protein: ASSILRAYEQY
V gene: TRBV5-1; J gene: TRBJ2-5; CDR3 protein: ASSRTGGEETQY
V gene: TRBV11-2; J gene: TRBJ2-1; CDR3 protein: ASRVGESGYNEQF
V gene: TRBV28; J gene: TRBJ2-1; CDR3 protein: ASSFNGLNEQF
V gene: TRBV9; J gene: TRBJ2-5; CDR3 protein: ASSVRGSPQETQY
V gene: TRBV30; J gene: TRBJ2-1; CDR3 protein: AWSPDPPGINPYNEQF
V gene: TRBV2; J gene: TRBJ1-5; CDR3 protein: ASSGQGENQPQH
V gene: TRBV5-1; J gene: TRBJ2-7; CDR3 protein: ASSMLTGTSAFQQY
V gene: TRBV4-3; J gene: TRBJ2-2; CDR3 protein: ASSQVAGANTGELF
V gene: TRBV7-2; J gene: TRBJ1-5; CDR3 protein: ASSPSGKPQH
V gene: TRBV15; J gene: TRBJ1-1; CDR3 protein: ATSRDLDRGNTEAF
V gene: TRBV10-3; J gene: TRBJ2-1; CDR3 protein: AIKGTSDNEQF
V gene: TRBV7-2; J gene: TRBJ2-1; CDR3 protein: ASSLIAGGVGEQF
V gene: TRBV5-1; J gene: TRBJ2-5; CDR3 protein: ASQLFSGSETQY
V gene: TRBV28; J gene: TRBJ2-7; CDR3 protein: ASSLRGPAGEQY
V gene: TRBV7-3; J gene: TRBJ2-2; CDR3 protein: ASRLLAGVSGELF
V gene: TRBV6-6; J gene: TRBJ2-3; CDR3 protein: ASSYPLDTQY
V gene: TRBV2; J gene: TRBJ2-2; CDR3 protein: ASSEVKRGGELF
V gene: TRBV5-1; J gene: TRBJ2-3; CDR3 protein: ASSTQGLEADTQY
V gene: TRBV5-1; J gene: TRBJ2-1; CDR3 protein: ASSQDRWEGQGEQF
V gene: TRBV28; J gene: TRBJ2-7; CDR3 protein: ASSPRGQFYEQY
V gene: TRBV10-3; J gene: TRBJ2-7; CDR3 protein: AITDGTSDAKQY
V gene: TRBV5-4; J gene: TRBJ2-5; CDR3 protein: ASSLALAGGLHQTQY
V gene: TRBV14; J gene: TRBJ2-1; CDR3 protein: ASSQVRGREQF
V gene: TRBV7-9; J gene: TRBJ2-5; CDR3 protein: ASSTGASGLGETQY
V gene: TRBV5-1; J gene: TRBJ2-7; CDR3 protein: ASSFLPGVNEQY
V gene: TRBV14; J gene: TRBJ2-5; CDR3 protein: ASSQFSGGGETQY
V gene: TRBV4-1; J gene: TRBJ2-1; CDR3 protein: ASSQFGLAGGHEQF
V gene: TRBV14; J gene: TRBJ2-1; CDR3 protein: ASSQGGKESKTYNEQF
V gene: TRBV11-2; J gene: TRBJ2-3; CDR3 protein: ASSLGASGTDTQY
V gene: TRBV19; J gene: TRBJ1-2; CDR3 protein: ASSIGRVGYGYT
V gene: TRBV19; J gene: TRBJ2-7; CDR3 protein: ASSNRDTRYEQY
V gene: TRBV9; J gene: TRBJ2-1; CDR3 protein: ASSVLVGSSYNEQF
V gene: TRBV4-2; J gene: TRBJ2-7; CDR3 protein: ASSQGGLGLAGGPYEQY
V gene: TRBV30; J gene: TRBJ1-4; CDR3 protein: AWSGQEKLF
V gene: TRBV28; J gene: TRBJ2-3; CDR3 protein: ASSLTREGQY
V gene: TRBV6-6; J gene: TRBJ2-1; CDR3 protein: ASSYGRRNEQF
V gene: TRBV19; J gene: TRBJ2-7; CDR3 protein: ASSTRDFYSSYEQY
V gene: TRBV2; J gene: TRBJ2-7; CDR3 protein: ASSEGAGVGYEQY
V gene: TRBV28; J gene: TRBJ2-1; CDR3 protein: ASRLTDYPWGNEQF